The 12 T cell receptor beta chains below come from one sample, sequenced in a study of T cell responses to AZD1222 COVID-19 vaccine. Generated by immunoSEQ multiplex PCR, the TCRdb table keeps only in-frame clones and is missing some. Here the sample spans 90,000 to 150,000 clones, under 85% being singletons. Sample: peripheral blood, taken on day 0 of AZD1222 vaccination. These receptor sequences come from an adult in good health.

The chain uses TRBV7-2 and TRBJ1-5; no clear D. The V gene's germline CDR1 is SGHTA and CDR2 FQGNSA. Trimming left V 5 bases short and J 5 bases short, with 13 bases between. The CDR3 has 14 residues. The CDR3 spells CASSTAGGDQPQHF. DNA for the CDR3: TGTGCCAGCAGCACAGCCGGCGGGGATCAGCCCCAGCATTTT.

This rearrangement joins TRBV24-1 to TRBJ2-1, with a possible D match to TRBD1 (5 bases). The CDR3 has 13 amino acids. CDR1 is KGHDR and CDR2 is SFDVKD in the germline V gene. V lost 8 bases to trimming and J lost 1 base, with 8 bases between them. In nucleotides, the CDR3 is TGTGCCACCACAGGGTCTTCCTACAATGAGCAGTTCTTC. Amino acid sequence: CATTGSSYNEQFF.

The chain joins TRBV24-1 to TRBJ2-2; 10 bases match TRBD1. This CDR3 is built from 15 residues. Germline V CDR1 and CDR2: KGHDR, SFDVKD. J lost 5 bases, V lost 8 bases, and 7 bases had no gene match. The CDR3 bases are TGTGCCACCACCTCGGGACAGGGGATAACCGGGGAGCTGTTTTTT. Its protein is CATTSGQGITGELFF.

This sequence joins TRBV28 and TRBJ1-5; weak D call: TRBD1 (6 bases). Trimming took off 5 bases at V and 7 bases at J, with 24 bases between the two ends. Per the germline V gene, CDR1 is MDHEN and CDR2 is SYDVKM. The CDR3 runs 17 residues. CDR3 bases: TGTGCCAGCAGTCTAGAAAAACAGGGTAAGGGGGGGCAGCCCCAGCATTTT. Its protein product is CASSLEKQGKGGQPQHF.

The rearrangement links TRBV28 to TRBJ1-2; no firm D call. CDR1 is MDHEN, CDR2 SYDVKM, per germline. The CDR3 spans 11 residues. Trimming left V 6 bases short and J 2 bases short, with 4 bases between. The CDR3 sequence: CASRQNYGYTF. CDR3 DNA sequence: TGTGCCAGCAGACAGAACTATGGCTACACCTTC.

About this clone: The junction shows a germline mismatch at one end, possibly a read error. This chain links TRBV28 with TRBJ2-5, with a weak D call TRBD2 (6 bases). Germline CDR1 and CDR2: MDHEN and SYDVKM. The CDR3 runs 12 residues. CDR3 sequence reads: CASTRDSFYLHF. CDR3 coding DNA: TGTGCCAGCACCCGGGACTCTTTCTATCTACACTTC. The full variable domain, its missing parts supplied by reference TRBV28 and TRBJ2-5, is DVKVTQSSRYLVKRTGEKVFLECVQDMDHENMFWYRQDPGLGLRLIYFSYDVKMKEKGDIPEGYSVSREKKERFSLILESASTNQTSMYLCASTRDSFYLHFGPGTRLLVL.

The chain is built from TRBV24-1 and TRBJ1-3; possibly TRBD1 for D (5 bases). Germline-derived CDR1 and CDR2 are KGHDR and SFDVKD. Trimming removed 4 bases from V and 4 bases from J, with 10 bases in between. The CDR3 runs 14 residues. The CDR3 DNA sequence: TGTGCCACCAGTGACCCTTACAGGGGAAACACCATATATTTT. Protein: CATSDPYRGNTIYF.

This sequence joins TRBV5-1 and TRBJ2-2, with 8 nucleotides matching TRBD1. Germline trimming cut 1 base from V and 5 bases from J; bases unmatched to any gene: 7. Germline assignment: CDR1 SGHRS and CDR2 YFSETQ. The CDR3 has 16 amino acids. The CDR3 loop reads CASSLSGQGATGELFF. The CDR3 coding sequence is TGCGCCAGCAGCTTGTCCGGCCAGGGGGCAACCGGGGAGCTGTTTTTT. The full variable domain, in which reference TRBV5-1 and TRBJ2-2 provide the parts outside the CDR3, is KAGVTQTPRYLIKTRGQQVTLSCSPISGHRSVSWYQQTPGQGLQFLFEYFSETQRNKGNFPGRFSGRQFSNSRSEMNVSTLELGDSALYLCASSLSGQGATGELFFGEGSRLTVL.

The chain joins TRBV11-2 to TRBJ1-4; D unclear. Germline CDR1 reads SGHAT; CDR2 reads FQNNGV. The CDR3 is 14 residues long. Between the trimmed V and J ends, which lost 5 bases and 0 bases, there was a span of 7 bases. CDR3 bases: TGTGCCAGCAGCCGGCAAGCAACTAATGAAAAACTGTTTTTT. It specifies CASSRQATNEKLFF.

The genes are TRBV5-6 and TRBJ1-5; unclear D gene. The CDR3 extends over 14 amino acids. Trimming removed 5 bases from V and 5 bases from J, with 14 bases in between. Germline CDR1 and CDR2: SGHDT and YYEEEE. The CDR3 nucleotides are TGTGCCAGCAGTCCCGATGGACTCTATCAGCCCCAGCATTTT. Translation: CASSPDGLYQPQHF.

This chain joins TRBV7-9 and TRBJ1-5; weak D call: TRBD1 (5 bases). The germline CDR1 and CDR2 sequences are SEHNR and FQNEAQ (reference sequence). The V end was cut by 5 bases, the J end by 5 bases, with 7 bases between. The CDR3 is 12 amino acids. CDR3 DNA: TGTGCCAGCAGCATACAGGATCAGCCCCAGCATTTT. It is translated as CASSIQDQPQHF.

The chain couples TRBV6-5 to TRBJ1-1; D gene unclear. Trimming stripped 5 bases from V and 6 bases from J, with 19 bases between. This CDR3 region has 15 residues. Germline V gives CDR1 MNHEY, CDR2 SVGAGI. The CDR3: CASSPRRSGGAEAFF. The CDR3 DNA reads TGTGCCAGCAGTCCCCGGAGGTCCGGCGGCGCTGAAGCTTTCTTT.